This T cell receptor (beta chain) was observed in a study of post-analysis software for immune sequencing data. The wider study: Courses of disease covered relapsing-remitting, secondary progressive and progressive-relapsing multiple sclerosis. Overall study findings and caveats: Samples from one preparation batch, clustered by F measure, grouped strongly together. People with multiple sclerosis had a significantly lower normalized Chao1 diversity than controls did. A few TRBV segments (TRBV5-6, TRBV5-1 and TRBV20-1 among them) occurred more frequently in patients than in controls.

Germline CDR1 DFQATT, CDR2 SNEGSKA (reference sequence). The CDR3 is 14 amino acids. Trimming removed 6 bases from V and 5 bases from J, with 20 bases in between. Of note for this clonotype: Its specificity is unknown.

TCR beta libraries were prepared from cDNA with unique molecular identifiers. With about 0.9 to 11 million T cells as the source, roughly 0.5 million cDNA molecules resulted. TCRdb ran MiXCR on the PCR reads and lists one entry per CDR3 protein. The data show hundreds of thousands of distinct CDR3 sequences, under 55% seen once. This clonotype originated in a girl between 5 and 17 years old with multiple sclerosis. The V call is TRBV20-1, the J call TRBJ2-7; TRBD2 might be the D (6 bases). What was sequenced was blood. DNA of the CDR3: TGCAGTGCCACCCCTGTGGGGGGAGGCCACGAGCAGTACTTC. It encodes CSATPVGGGHEQYF.